The T cell receptor (beta chain) described here comes from a study of T-cell reconstitution after alpha-beta-depleted transplantation in children. Whole-study findings and limits: A year post-transplant, T-cell counts and diversity derived mostly from newly produced T cells. Surviving recipient T cells and thymic progenitors underlay high day-60 TCRbeta diversity in some patients. Roughly two months post-transplant, alpha-beta T cells reportedly originated from several hundred graft clones that had expanded.

About this clonotype itself: The antigen remains unidentified.

The CDR3 has 15 amino acids. In germline, CDR1 is SGHVS, CDR2 FNYEAQ. The germline V and J ends were trimmed by 5 bases and 6 bases, with 16 bases remaining between them. This sample's TCRbeta library carried unique molecular identifier barcodes. MiXCR was run by TCRdb on the PCR reads, yielding one entry per CDR3 protein. The sample includes about 580,000 distinct CDR3 sequences, 23% of them seen just once. Source: PBMCs, mostly from graft donor cells, taken 360 days after TCRalphabeta/CD19-depleted stem cell transplant. The TCR sequence derives from a boy younger than two who had a stem cell transplant for acute myeloid leukemia, so the T cells may come from the graft donor. V gene TRBV7-6 combines with J gene TRBJ2-2; no definite D call. CDR3 region: CASSPAVGVAGELFF. The CDR3 region has the DNA TGTGCCAGCAGCCCGGCGGTAGGTGTTGCCGGGGAGCTGTTTTTT.